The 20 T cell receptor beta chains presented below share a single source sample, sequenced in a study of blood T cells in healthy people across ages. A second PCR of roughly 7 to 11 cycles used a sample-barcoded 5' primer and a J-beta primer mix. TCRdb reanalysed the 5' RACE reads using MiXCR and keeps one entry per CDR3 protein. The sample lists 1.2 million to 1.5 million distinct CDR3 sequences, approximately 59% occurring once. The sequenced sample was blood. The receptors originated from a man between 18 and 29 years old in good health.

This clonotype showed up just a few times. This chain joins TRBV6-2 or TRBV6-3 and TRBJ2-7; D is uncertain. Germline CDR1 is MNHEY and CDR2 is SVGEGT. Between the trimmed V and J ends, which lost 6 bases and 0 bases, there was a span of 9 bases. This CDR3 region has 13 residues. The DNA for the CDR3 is TGTGCCAGCAGGCAGTCAGACTCCTACGAGCAGTACTTC. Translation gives CASRQSDSYEQYF.

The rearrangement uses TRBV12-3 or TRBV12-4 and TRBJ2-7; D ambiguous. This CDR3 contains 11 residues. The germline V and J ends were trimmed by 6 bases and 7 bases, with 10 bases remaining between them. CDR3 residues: CASSLFEEQYF. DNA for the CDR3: TGTGCCAGCAGCTTATTTGAGGAGCAGTACTTC.

CDR3 region: CASSLPPGHHYEQYF. CDR3 sequence (DNA): TGTGCCAGCAGCCTGCCCCCGGGACATCACTACGAGCAGTACTTC. This chain joins TRBV7-8 and TRBJ2-7; D possibly corresponds to TRBD1 (6 bases). Germline V CDR1 and CDR2: SGHVS, FQNEAQ. V shed 5 bases and J shed 3 bases, with 17 bases lying between them. The CDR3 length is 15 residues.

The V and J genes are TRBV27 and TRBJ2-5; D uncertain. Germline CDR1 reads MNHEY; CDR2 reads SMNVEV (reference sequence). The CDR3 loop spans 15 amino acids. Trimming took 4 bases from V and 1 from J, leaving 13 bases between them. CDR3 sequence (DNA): TGTGCCAGCAGTTCCATCTGGGGTTTCCAAGAGACCCAGTACTTC. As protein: CASSSIWGFQETQYF.

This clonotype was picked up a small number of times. CDR3 loop: CSARDPKRDEQYF. CDR3 nucleotide sequence: TGCAGTGCTAGAGACCCCAAGCGGGACGAGCAGTACTTC. This sequence joins TRBV20-1 and TRBJ2-7, with D perhaps matching TRBD2 (6 bases). CDR1 and CDR2 from the germline V gene are DFQATT and SNEGSKA (reference sequence). This CDR3 is 13 amino acids long. Trimming left V 0 bases short and J 5 bases short, with 11 bases between.

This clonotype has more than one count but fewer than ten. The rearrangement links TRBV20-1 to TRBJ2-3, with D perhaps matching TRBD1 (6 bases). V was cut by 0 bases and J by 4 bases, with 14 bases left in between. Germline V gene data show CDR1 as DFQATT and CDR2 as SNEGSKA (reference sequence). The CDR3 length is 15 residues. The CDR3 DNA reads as TGCAGTGCTAGAGATACAGGGTCCCTCCCAGATACGCAGTATTTT. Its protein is CSARDTGSLPDTQYF.

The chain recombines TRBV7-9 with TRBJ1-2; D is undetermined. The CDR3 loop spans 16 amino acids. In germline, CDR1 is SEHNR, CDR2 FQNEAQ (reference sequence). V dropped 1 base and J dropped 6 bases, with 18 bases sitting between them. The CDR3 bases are TGTGCCAGCAGCTTAGGTTATGGCTTTATGATGGATGGCTACACCTTC. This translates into CASSLGYGFMMDGYTF.

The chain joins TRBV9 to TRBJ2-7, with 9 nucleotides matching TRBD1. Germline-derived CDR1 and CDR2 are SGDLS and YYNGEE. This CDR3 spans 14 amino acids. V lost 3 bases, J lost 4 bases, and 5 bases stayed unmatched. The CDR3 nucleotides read TGTGCCAGCAGCGGCCACAGGGGGCTGTACGAGCAGTACTTC. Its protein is CASSGHRGLYEQYF.

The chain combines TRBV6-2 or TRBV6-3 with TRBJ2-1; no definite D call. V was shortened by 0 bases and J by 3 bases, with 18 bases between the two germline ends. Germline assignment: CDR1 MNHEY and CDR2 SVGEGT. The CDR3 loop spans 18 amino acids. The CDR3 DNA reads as TGTGCCAGCAGTTACTCGAATATAAGGAGTTTGAACTACAATGAGCAGTTCTTC. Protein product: CASSYSNIRSLNYNEQFF.

CDR3: CASSLVGGPIREQYF. CDR3 DNA: TGTGCCAGCAGCTTAGTGGGGGGGCCCATACGCGAGCAGTACTTC. The chain joins TRBV7-2 to TRBJ2-4; TRBD2 might be the D (7 bases). The J call may be incorrect, as the DNA end agrees better with TRBJ2-7. The CDR3 contains 15 residues. Germline V gene sequence: CDR1 SGHTA, CDR2 FQGNSA.

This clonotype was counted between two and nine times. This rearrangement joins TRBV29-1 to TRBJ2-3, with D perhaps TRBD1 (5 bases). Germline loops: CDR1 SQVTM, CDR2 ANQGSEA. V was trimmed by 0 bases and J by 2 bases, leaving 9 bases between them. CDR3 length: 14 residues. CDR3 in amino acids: CSVEDDRNTDTQYF. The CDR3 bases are TGCAGCGTTGAAGACGACAGAAACACAGATACGCAGTATTTT.

For the CDR3, the DNA is TGTGCCAGCAGCCCCCGGGACAGGCGTTCACCCCTCCACTTT. Residues: CASSPRDRRSPLHF. The chain carries TRBV3-1 and TRBJ1-6, with 8 nucleotides matching TRBD1. Germline V CDR1 and CDR2: LGHDT, YNNKEL (reference sequence). This CDR3 spans 14 amino acids. Unmatched junction bases numbered 5, after V lost 4 bases and J lost 9 bases.

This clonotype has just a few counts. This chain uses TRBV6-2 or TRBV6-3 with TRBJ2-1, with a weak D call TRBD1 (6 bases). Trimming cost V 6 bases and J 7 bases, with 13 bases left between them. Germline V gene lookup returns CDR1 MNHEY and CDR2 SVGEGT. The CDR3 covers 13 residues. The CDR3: CASSPGQFNEQFF. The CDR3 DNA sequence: TGTGCCAGCAGCCCAGGACAGTTTAATGAGCAGTTCTTC.

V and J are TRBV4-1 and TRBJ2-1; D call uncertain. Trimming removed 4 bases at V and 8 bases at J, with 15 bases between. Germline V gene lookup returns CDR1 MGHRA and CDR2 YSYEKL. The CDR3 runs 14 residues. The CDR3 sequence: CASSLPKGNDEQFF. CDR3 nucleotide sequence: TGCGCCAGCAGCCTCCCCAAAGGTAATGATGAGCAGTTCTTC.

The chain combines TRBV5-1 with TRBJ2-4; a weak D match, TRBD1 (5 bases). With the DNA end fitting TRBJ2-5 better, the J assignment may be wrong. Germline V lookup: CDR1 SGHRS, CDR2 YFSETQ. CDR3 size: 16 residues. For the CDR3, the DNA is TGCGCCAGCAGCTTGTTGTCAGGGATACTCCAAGAGACCCAGTACTTC. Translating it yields CASSLLSGILQETQYF.

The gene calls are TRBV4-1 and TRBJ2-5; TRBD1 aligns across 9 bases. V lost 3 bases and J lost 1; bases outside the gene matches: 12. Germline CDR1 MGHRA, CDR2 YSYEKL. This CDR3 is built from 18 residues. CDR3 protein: CASSHGGQGTNIQETQYF. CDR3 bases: TGCGCCAGCAGCCACGGAGGACAGGGGACAAACATCCAAGAGACCCAGTACTTC.

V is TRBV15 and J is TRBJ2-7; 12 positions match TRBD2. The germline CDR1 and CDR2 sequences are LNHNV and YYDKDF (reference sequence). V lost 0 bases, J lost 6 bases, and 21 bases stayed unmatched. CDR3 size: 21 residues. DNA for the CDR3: TGTGCCACCAGCAGAGAGAGGTTGGGACTAGCGGGTCAATCGAGCCTTACCGAGCAGTACTTC. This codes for CATSRERLGLAGQSSLTEQYF.

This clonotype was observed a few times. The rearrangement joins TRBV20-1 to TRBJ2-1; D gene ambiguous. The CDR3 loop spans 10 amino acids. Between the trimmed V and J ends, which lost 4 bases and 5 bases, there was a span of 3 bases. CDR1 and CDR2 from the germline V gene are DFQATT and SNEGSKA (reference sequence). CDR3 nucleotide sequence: TGCAGTGCTACCCACAATGAGCAGTTCTTC. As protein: CSATHNEQFF.

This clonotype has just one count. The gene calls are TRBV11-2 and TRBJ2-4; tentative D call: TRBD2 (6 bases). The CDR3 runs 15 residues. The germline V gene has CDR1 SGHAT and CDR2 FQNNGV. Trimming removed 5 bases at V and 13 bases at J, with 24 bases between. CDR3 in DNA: TGTGCCAGCAGCCGTCTAGGCAGGGAGGTCGGTGAGCAGTACTTC. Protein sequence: CASSRLGREVGEQYF.

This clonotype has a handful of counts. The CDR3 DNA is TGTGCCAGCAGAACGCCAGGGTTAATCGCTGTAGCCAAAAACATTCAGTACTTC. Translated: CASRTPGLIAVAKNIQYF. The V and J genes are TRBV6-2 or TRBV6-3 and TRBJ2-4, with a possible D match to TRBD1 (5 bases). This CDR3 spans 18 amino acids. CDR1 is MNHEY and CDR2 is SVGEGT in the germline V gene. V was shortened by 6 bases and J by 0 bases, with 21 bases between the two germline ends.